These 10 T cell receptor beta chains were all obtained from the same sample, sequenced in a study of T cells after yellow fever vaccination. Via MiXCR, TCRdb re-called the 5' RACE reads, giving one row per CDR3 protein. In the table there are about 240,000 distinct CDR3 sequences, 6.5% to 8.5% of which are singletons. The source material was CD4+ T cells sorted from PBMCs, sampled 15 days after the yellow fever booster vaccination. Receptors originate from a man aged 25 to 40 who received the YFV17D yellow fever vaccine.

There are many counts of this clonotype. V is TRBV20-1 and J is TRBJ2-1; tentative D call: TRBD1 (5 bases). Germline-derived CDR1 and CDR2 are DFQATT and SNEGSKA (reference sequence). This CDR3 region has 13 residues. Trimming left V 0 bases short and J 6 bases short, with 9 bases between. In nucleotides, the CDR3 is TGCAGTGCTAGAGATCAGGGCCTCAATGAGCAGTTCTTC. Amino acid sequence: CSARDQGLNEQFF.

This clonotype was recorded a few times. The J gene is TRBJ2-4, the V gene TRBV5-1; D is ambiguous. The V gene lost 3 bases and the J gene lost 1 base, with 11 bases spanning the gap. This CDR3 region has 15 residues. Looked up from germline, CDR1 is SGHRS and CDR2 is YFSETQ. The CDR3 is CASSSSVSAKNIQYF. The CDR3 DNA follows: TGCGCCAGCAGCTCTTCTGTAAGCGCCAAAAACATTCAGTACTTC.

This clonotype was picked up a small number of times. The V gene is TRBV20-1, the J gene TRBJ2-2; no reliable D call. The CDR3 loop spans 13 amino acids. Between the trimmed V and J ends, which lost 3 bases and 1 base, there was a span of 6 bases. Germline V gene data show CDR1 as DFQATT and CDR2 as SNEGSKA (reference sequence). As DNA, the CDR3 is TGCAGTGCTAGTAACGGGAACACCGGGGAGCTGTTTTTT. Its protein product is CSASNGNTGELFF.

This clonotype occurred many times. The CDR3 loop reads CASRVSSGFYNEQFF. DNA for the CDR3: TGTGCCAGCAGAGTCTCTAGCGGGTTTTACAATGAGCAGTTCTTC. The rearrangement links TRBV7-2 to TRBJ2-1; TRBD2 aligns across 8 bases. The CDR3 totals 15 residues. Germline CDR1 SGHTA, CDR2 FQGNSA. Trimming removed 6 bases from V and 4 bases from J; junction bases left unmatched: 8.

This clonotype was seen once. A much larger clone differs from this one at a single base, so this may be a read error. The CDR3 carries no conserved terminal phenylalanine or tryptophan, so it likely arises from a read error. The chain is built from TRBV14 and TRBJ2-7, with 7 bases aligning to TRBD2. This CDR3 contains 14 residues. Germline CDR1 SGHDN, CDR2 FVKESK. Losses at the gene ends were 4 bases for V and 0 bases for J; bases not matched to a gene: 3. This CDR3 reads CASSRDYPSYEQYY. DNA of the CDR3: TGTGCCAGCAGCCGGGACTACCCCTCCTACGAGCAGTACTAC.

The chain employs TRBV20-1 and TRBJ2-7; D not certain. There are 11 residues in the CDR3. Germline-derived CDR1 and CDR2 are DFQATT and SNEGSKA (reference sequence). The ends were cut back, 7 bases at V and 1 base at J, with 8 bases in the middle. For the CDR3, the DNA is TGCAGTGTTCGGATGTCCTACGAGCAGTACTTC. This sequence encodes CSVRMSYEQYF.

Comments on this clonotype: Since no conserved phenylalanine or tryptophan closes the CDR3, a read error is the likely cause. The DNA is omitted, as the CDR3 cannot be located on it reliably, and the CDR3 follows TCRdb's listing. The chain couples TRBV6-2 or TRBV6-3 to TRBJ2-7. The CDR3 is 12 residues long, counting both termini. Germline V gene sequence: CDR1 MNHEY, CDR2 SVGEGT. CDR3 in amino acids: CASSSSSRVVHL.

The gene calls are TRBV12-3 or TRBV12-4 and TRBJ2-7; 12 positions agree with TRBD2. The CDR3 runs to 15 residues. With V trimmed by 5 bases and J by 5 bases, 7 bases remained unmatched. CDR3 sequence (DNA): TGTGCCAGCAGTCTCCGGCTAGCGGGAGGGAACGAGCAGTACTTC. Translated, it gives CASSLRLAGGNEQYF.

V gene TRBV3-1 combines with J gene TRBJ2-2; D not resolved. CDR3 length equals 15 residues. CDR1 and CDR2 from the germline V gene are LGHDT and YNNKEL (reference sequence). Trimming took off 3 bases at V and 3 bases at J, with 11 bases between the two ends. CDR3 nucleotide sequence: TGTGCCAGCAGCCACCTAGGGCTCGACACCGGGGAGCTGTTTTTT. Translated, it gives CASSHLGLDTGELFF.

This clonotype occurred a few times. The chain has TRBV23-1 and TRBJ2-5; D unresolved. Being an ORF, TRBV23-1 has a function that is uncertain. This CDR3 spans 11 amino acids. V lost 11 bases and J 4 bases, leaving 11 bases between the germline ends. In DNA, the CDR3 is TGCGCCCCGAGGAATCGAGAGACCCAGTACTTC. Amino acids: CAPRNRETQYF.